Below, one TCR beta chain is given with its context. Its antigen is undetermined. These data come from a study of cytotoxic CD8 clonotypes in ibrutinib-treated CLL. Overall study: Average yields of 255,043 productive templates and about 97,000 productive rearrangements characterized the samples.

With V trimmed by 5 bases and J by 3 bases, 14 bases remained unmatched. This CDR3 has 19 residues. Germline V gene sequence: CDR1 MDHEN, CDR2 SYDVKM. T cells were sequenced at a targeted depth of 1 in 200,000 to 1 in 1 million. Profiling relied on immunoSEQ multiplex PCR, and the TCRdb table lists in-frame clones only, not all of them. The table includes a few hundred thousand clones, 60% to 75% detected once. Overall study findings and caveats: Baseline clonality exceeded age-matched healthy donors and tracked circulating CD8+ T-cell counts.

The sample here was PBMCs, taken after 24 months of ibrutinib treatment. The chain employs TRBV28 and TRBJ2-5; TRBD2 agrees at 14 bases. The clonotype originates from a human donor with chronic lymphocytic leukemia. The CDR3 loop reads CASSMPMNPGLAGEETQYF. The CDR3 DNA is TGTGCCAGCAGTATGCCGATGAACCCGGGACTAGCGGGAGAAGAGACCCAGTACTTC.